This TCR beta chain was identified during a study of cytotoxic CD8 clonotypes in ibrutinib-treated CLL. Study-level results: Clonality increased at ibrutinib response, then returned toward baseline at progression.

Cryopreserved PBMCs yielded about 2.1 micrograms of genomic DNA for TCR beta libraries. Data came from immunoSEQ multiplex PCR; TCRdb stores just in-frame clones and leaves some out. There are about 140,000 clones in the sample; about 72% occur only once, and less than 30% lies in the top ten. There are 14 residues in the CDR3. Germline V CDR1 and CDR2: SGHRS, YFSETQ. Trimming shortened V by 0 bases and J by 3 bases, and 10 bases separated the two germline ends. Of note for this clone: The antigen is unknown.

Sequences were derived from PBMCs, sampled after 12 months of ibrutinib treatment. This chain uses TRBV5-1 with TRBJ2-7; D is perhaps TRBD1 (6 bases). The receptor was isolated from a human donor with chronic lymphocytic leukemia. CDR3 protein: CASSLEAGVYEQYF. The DNA for the CDR3 is TGCGCCAGCAGCTTGGAAGCAGGGGTCTACGAGCAGTACTTC.